Following are 14 T cell receptor beta chains from one sample sequenced in a study of vaccination and CD4 T cells after COVID-19. As to treatment: roughly nine-day PBMC culture with coronavirus spike peptide pools or control peptides (ViraFEST assay). The collection of CD4+ T cells from the unexposed donor took place before the COVID-19 pandemic (2011-2018). The antigens for these receptors are not known. Cultured CD4+ T-cell DNA underwent Oncomine TCR Beta short-read sequencing. Each CDR3 protein gets one entry after TCRdb re-called the PCR reads with MiXCR. The sample includes roughly 6,800 distinct CDR3 sequences, around 45% of them seen just once. The sample comprised CD4+ T cells from blood, cultured in vitro. The receptor set was obtained from a human donor in good health.

The chain uses TRBV11-3 and TRBJ2-2, with TRBD1 matching 7 bases. This CDR3 spans 15 amino acids. CDR1 and CDR2 (germline): SGHNT, YENEEA. With 5 bases clipped from V and 4 bases from J, the junction kept 7 bases outside the gene matches. In DNA form, the CDR3 reads TGTGCCAGCAGCCGCCGGACAGGTGCCACCGGGGAGCTGTTTTTT. Its translation is CASSRRTGATGELFF.

The chain joins TRBV15 to TRBJ1-6, with D possibly being TRBD1 (6 bases). Germline CDR1 and CDR2: LNHNV and YYDKDF (reference sequence). V was pared by 0 bases and J by 0 bases, with 12 bases between. CDR3 length: 18 residues. The CDR3: CATSRDPGQRSYNSPLHF. Written as DNA, the CDR3 is TGTGCCACCAGCAGAGATCCGGGACAACGCTCCTATAATTCACCCCTCCACTTT.

DNA for the CDR3: TGTGCCAGCAGCACCGGGACAGCGTATGGCTACACCTTC. It translates to CASSTGTAYGYTF. The chain recombines TRBV5-6 with TRBJ1-2; 7 bases agree with TRBD1. This CDR3 comprises 13 residues. V trimming: 4 bases; J trimming: 5 bases; junction bases outside the gene matches: 5. Looked up from germline, CDR1 is SGHDT and CDR2 is YYEEEE.

This chain uses TRBV12-3 or TRBV12-4 with TRBJ1-1, with D possibly TRBD1 on 6 matching bases. Trimming cost V 2 bases and J 1 base, with 11 bases left between them. The CDR3 runs to 15 residues. CDR3 sequence reads: CASSLMGGRNTEAFF. In nucleotides, the CDR3 is TGTGCCAGCAGTTTAATGGGGGGCCGGAACACTGAAGCTTTCTTT.

This clonotype was counted only a few times. The chain is built from TRBV19 and TRBJ1-3; no firm D call. V was trimmed by 8 bases and J by 0 bases, leaving 8 bases between them. The CDR3 length is 13 residues. From germline, CDR1 is LNHDA and CDR2 SQIVND (reference sequence). The CDR3 reads CASVQSSGNTIYF. DNA for the CDR3: TGTGCCAGTGTACAGAGCTCTGGAAACACCATATATTTT.

The V call is TRBV6-1, the J call TRBJ2-1; D not resolved. The V gene's germline CDR1 is MNHNS and CDR2 SASEGT. The CDR3 spans 13 residues. V gave up 2 bases and J gave up 5 bases, with 7 bases separating them. The CDR3 sequence: CASSESKDNEQFF. CDR3 DNA sequence: TGTGCCAGCAGTGAATCCAAAGACAATGAGCAGTTCTTC.

This clonotype is judged medium-sized. The rearrangement uses TRBV20-1 and TRBJ2-2; D is uncertain. The CDR3 consists of 14 residues. The germline CDR1 and CDR2 sequences are DFQATT and SNEGSKA (reference sequence). V lost 4 bases, J lost 3 bases, and 12 bases lay in between. The CDR3, as DNA: TGCAGTGCTATGTCCGGGCGCGACACCGGGGAGCTGTTTTTT. Encoded protein: CSAMSGRDTGELFF.

On this clonotype itself: A much larger clone sits a single nucleotide away, making a read error possible. The V call is TRBV2, the J call TRBJ1-2, with a tentative D call TRBD1 (6 bases). Germline V lookup: CDR1 SNHLY, CDR2 FYNNEI. Deletions cut 4 bases from V and 5 bases from J, with 11 bases between. The CDR3 loop spans 13 amino acids. The CDR3, as DNA: TGTGCCAGCAGTGGGCGACAGGAGTATGGCTACACCTTC. As protein: CASSGRQEYGYTF. Full variable domain (outside the CDR3, taken from reference TRBV2 and TRBJ1-2): EPEVTQTPSHQVTQMGQEVILRCVPISNHLYFYWYRQILGQKVEFLVSFYNNEISEKSEIFDDQFSVERPDGSNFTLKIRSTKLEDSAMYFCASSGRQEYGYTFGSGTRLTVV.

The V gene is TRBV30, the J gene TRBJ1-1, with D perhaps TRBD1 (5 bases). Looked up from germline, CDR1 is GTSNPN and CDR2 is SVGIG (reference sequence). There are 13 residues in the CDR3. The V end was cut by 4 bases, the J end by 11 bases, with 20 bases between. The CDR3, as DNA: TGTGCCTGGACGACCCTCCGCACGGGGGGTGCTTTCTTT. It codes for CAWTTLRTGGAFF.

This chain connects TRBV5-6 to TRBJ1-1; a possible D gene is TRBD1 (5 bases). V was clipped by 3 bases and J by 5 bases, with 17 bases between them. Germline lookup yields CDR1 SGHDT and CDR2 YYEEEE. There are 15 residues in the CDR3. The CDR3 nucleotides are TGTGCCAGCAGCTCCCCTCACAAGGGGCGTACTGAAGCTTTCTTT. This gives the protein CASSSPHKGRTEAFF.

The CDR3 DNA reads TGCGCCAGCAGTGCCCACGGACAGGGAGGAGAAGCTTTCTTT. This encodes CASSAHGQGGEAFF. The chain combines TRBV10-2 with TRBJ1-1, with TRBD1 identical over 8 bases. The CDR3 covers 14 residues. Looked up from germline, CDR1 is WSHSY and CDR2 is SAAADI. V was pared by 4 bases and J by 8 bases, with 9 bases of the junction left unmatched.

In its sample, this clonotype was seen a few times. The V and J genes are TRBV7-9 and TRBJ1-3, with D possibly being TRBD1 (5 bases). V was pared by 5 bases and J by 0 bases, with 14 bases between. The CDR3 is made up of 16 amino acids. Germline V gene data show CDR1 as SEHNR and CDR2 as FQNEAQ (reference sequence). In DNA form, the CDR3 reads TGTGCCAGCAGCCCAGGGCAGGGAAACTCTGGAAACACCATATATTTT. Protein sequence: CASSPGQGNSGNTIYF.

The chain employs TRBV3-1 and TRBJ1-1; the match to TRBD1 covers 7 bases. Germline values: CDR1 LGHDT, CDR2 YNNKEL (reference sequence). With 4 bases clipped from V and 1 base from J, the junction kept 3 bases outside the gene matches. This CDR3 is 14 amino acids long. The CDR3 DNA sequence: TGTGCCAGCAGCCTAGGGGGCACGAACACTGAAGCTTTCTTT. Its protein product is CASSLGGTNTEAFF.

The rearrangement joins TRBV6-1 to TRBJ1-1, with D maybe TRBD1 (5 bases). The V end was cut by 3 bases, the J end by 5 bases, with 19 bases between. The CDR3 has 16 residues. From germline, CDR1 is MNHNS and CDR2 SASEGT. The CDR3 protein is CASSDQGSLVSTEAFF. The CDR3 DNA reads TGTGCCAGCAGTGATCAGGGTTCTCTTGTGAGTACTGAAGCTTTCTTT.